The 5 T cell receptor beta chains in this list originate from one sample, sequenced in a study of OX40 agonist ivuxolimab in advanced cancers. The assay was immunoSEQ multiplex PCR, and TCRdb's table has in-frame clones only and misses some. The sample has more than 40,000 clones, about 88% seen once. Here the sequenced sample was CD4+ or CD8+ T cells sorted from blood, taken in a trial of the OX40 agonist ivuxolimab. The receptors derive from an adult with an advanced solid tumor such as melanoma, head and neck, liver or kidney cancer.

The rearrangement links TRBV4-2 to TRBJ2-2; 14 bases fit TRBD2. The CDR3 sequence is 19 residues long. With 4 bases clipped from V and 3 bases from J, the junction kept 10 bases outside the gene matches. CDR1 is LGHNA and CDR2 is YNFKEQ in the germline V gene. The DNA of the CDR3 is TGTGCCAGCAGCCCTCTTAGGACTAGCGGGGGGCGACACACCGGGGAGCTGTTTTTT. Amino acid sequence: CASSPLRTSGGRHTGELFF.

V and J are TRBV27 and TRBJ2-3; 8 bases map to TRBD1. This CDR3 has 16 amino acids. V lost 5 bases and J lost 2; bases outside the gene matches: 9. The V gene's germline CDR1 is MNHEY and CDR2 SMNVEV (reference sequence). CDR3: CASSPLRGRDTDTQYF. The CDR3, as DNA: TGTGCCAGCAGTCCACTCAGGGGGCGGGACACAGATACGCAGTATTTT.

This sequence joins TRBV9 and TRBJ1-4; D not certain. Trimming removed 3 bases from V and 8 bases from J, with 17 bases in between. Germline CDR1 and CDR2: SGDLS and YYNGEE. The CDR3 is 15 amino acids. For the CDR3, the DNA is TGTGCCAGCAGCGGATCCCGGGCCAAAGGGGAAAAACTGTTTTTT. As protein: CASSGSRAKGEKLFF.

The V call is TRBV7-9, the J call TRBJ2-5; no firm D call. V lost 5 bases and J 1 base, leaving 11 bases between the germline ends. This CDR3 comprises 14 residues. Germline V CDR1 and CDR2: SEHNR, FQNEAQ (reference sequence). Here the CDR3 DNA reads TGTGCCAGCAGCCCTTCTATGAGCCAAGAGACCCAGTACTTC. Translated, it gives CASSPSMSQETQYF.

The V gene is TRBV7-6, the J gene TRBJ2-7; 11 positions agree with TRBD1. This CDR3 has 14 amino acids. CDR1 SGHVS and CDR2 FNYEAQ come from the germline V gene. V gave up 5 bases and J gave up 5 bases; unmatched junction bases: 5. Here the CDR3 DNA reads TGTGCCAGCAGCCCCTGGGACAGGGGGGACGAGCAGTACTTC. This gives the protein CASSPWDRGDEQYF.